The source of this T cell receptor (beta chain) is a study of cytomegalovirus exposure and HLA in healthy donors. With 60 Vbeta and 13 Jbeta primers, the PCR was carried out. Sequencing used immunoSEQ multiplex PCR; TCRdb keeps in-frame clones, though not all of them. There are 150,000 or so clones in the sample; about 80% occur only once, and 0.66% lies in the top ten. Trimming took 0 bases from V and 9 from J; bases not matched to a gene: 6. The CDR3 extends over 15 amino acids. Germline V gives CDR1 SGHRS, CDR2 YFSETQ. V gene TRBV5-1 combines with J gene TRBJ1-2; 12 bases line up with TRBD1. Sequences were obtained from PBMCs. The TCR comes from a male donor in good health and CMV-seronegative. The CDR3 DNA reads as TGCGCCAGCAGCTTGGCTTCGGGACAGGGGGCGCGCTACACCTTC. It translates to CASSLASGQGARYTF. Supplemented by reference TRBV5-1 and TRBJ1-2, the full variable domain reads KAGVTQTPRYLIKTRGQQVTLSCSPISGHRSVSWYQQTPGQGLQFLFEYFSETQRNKGNFPGRFSGRQFSNSRSEMNVSTLELGDSALYLCASSLASGQGARYTFGSGTRLTVV.